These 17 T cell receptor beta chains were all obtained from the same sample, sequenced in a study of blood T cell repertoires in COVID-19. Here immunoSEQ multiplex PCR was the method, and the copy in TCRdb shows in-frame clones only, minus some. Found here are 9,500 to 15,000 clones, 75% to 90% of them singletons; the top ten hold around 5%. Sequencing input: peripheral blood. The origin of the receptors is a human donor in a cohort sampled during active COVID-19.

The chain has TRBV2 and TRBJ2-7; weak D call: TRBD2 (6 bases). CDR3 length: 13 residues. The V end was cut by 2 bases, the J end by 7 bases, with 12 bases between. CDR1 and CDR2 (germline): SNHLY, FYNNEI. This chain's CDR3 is CASSEQREWEQYF. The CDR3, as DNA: TGTGCCAGCAGTGAACAACGGGAGTGGGAGCAGTACTTC.

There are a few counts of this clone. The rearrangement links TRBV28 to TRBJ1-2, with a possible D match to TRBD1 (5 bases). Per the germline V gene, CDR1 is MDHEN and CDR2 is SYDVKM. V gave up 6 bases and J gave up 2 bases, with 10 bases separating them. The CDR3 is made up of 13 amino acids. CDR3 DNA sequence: TGTGCCAGCAGCACAGGAGTGAACTATGGCTACACCTTC. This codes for CASSTGVNYGYTF.

CDR3 nucleotides: TGTGCCTGGAGTGTAGGGCAGGGAAACTCCCGATACGAGCAGTACTTC. Protein product: CAWSVGQGNSRYEQYF. This chain joins TRBV30 and TRBJ2-7, with D maybe TRBD1 (5 bases). Germline values: CDR1 GTSNPN, CDR2 SVGIG (reference sequence). V was trimmed by 0 bases and J by 4 bases, leaving 19 bases between them. The CDR3 is 16 residues long.

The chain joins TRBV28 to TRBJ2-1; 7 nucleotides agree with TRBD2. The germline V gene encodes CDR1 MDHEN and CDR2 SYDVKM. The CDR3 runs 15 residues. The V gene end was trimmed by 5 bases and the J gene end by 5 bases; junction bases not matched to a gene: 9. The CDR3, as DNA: TGTGCCAGCAGTGAGCACGGGAGGACCCACAATGAGCAGTTCTTC. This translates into CASSEHGRTHNEQFF.

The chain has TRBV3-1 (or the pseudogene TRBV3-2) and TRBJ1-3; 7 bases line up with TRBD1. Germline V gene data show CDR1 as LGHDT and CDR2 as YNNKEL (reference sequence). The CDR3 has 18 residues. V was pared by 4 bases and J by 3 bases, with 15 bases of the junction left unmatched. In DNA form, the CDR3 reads TGTGCCAGCAGCCTCCCGGGGGGGGACAGAGATTATGGAAACACCATATATTTT. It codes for CASSLPGGDRDYGNTIYF.

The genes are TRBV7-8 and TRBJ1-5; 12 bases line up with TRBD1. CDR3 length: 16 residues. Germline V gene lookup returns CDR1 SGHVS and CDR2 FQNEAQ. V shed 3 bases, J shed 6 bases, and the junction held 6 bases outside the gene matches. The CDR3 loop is CASSFLGTGGGQPQHF. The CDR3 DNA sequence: TGTGCCAGCAGCTTCCTCGGGACAGGGGGCGGTCAGCCCCAGCATTTT.

CDR3 in DNA: TGTGCCAGCGACGGGGAGACCCAGTACTTC. Protein: CASDGETQYF. The V call is TRBV7-9, the J call TRBJ2-5; the D is unclear. The CDR3 totals 10 residues. Germline V gene data show CDR1 as SEHNR and CDR2 as FQNEAQ (reference sequence). Trimming removed 8 bases from V and 5 bases from J, with 6 bases in between. The variable domain in full, with the rest retrieved from reference TRBV7-9 and TRBJ2-5, is DTGVSQNPRHKITKRGQNVTFRCDPISEHNRLYWYRQTLGQGPEFLTYFQNEAQLEKSRLLSDRFSAERPKGSFSTLEIQRTEQGDSAMYLCASDGETQYFGPGTRLLVL.

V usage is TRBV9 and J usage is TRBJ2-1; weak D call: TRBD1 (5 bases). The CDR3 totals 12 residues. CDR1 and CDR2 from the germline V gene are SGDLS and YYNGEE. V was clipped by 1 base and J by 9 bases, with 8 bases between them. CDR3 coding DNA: TGTGCCAGCAGCGTAAATAGGGGTGAGCAGTTCTTC. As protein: CASSVNRGEQFF. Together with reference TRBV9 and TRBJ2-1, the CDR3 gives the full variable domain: DSGVTQTPKHLITATGQRVTLRCSPRSGDLSVYWYQQSLDQGLQFLIQYYNGEERAKGNILERFSAQQFPDLHSELNLSSLELGDSALYFCASSVNRGEQFFGPGTRLTVL.

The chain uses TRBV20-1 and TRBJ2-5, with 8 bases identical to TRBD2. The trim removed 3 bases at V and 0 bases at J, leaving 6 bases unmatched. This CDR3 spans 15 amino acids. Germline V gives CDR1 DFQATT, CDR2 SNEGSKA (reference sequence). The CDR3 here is CSASRGGPYQETQYF. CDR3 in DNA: TGCAGTGCTAGTCGGGGGGGGCCGTACCAAGAGACCCAGTACTTC.

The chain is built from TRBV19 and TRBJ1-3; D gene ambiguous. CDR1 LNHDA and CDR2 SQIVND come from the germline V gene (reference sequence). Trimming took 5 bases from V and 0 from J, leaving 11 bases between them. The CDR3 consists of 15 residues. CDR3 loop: CASSYRRSSGNTIYF. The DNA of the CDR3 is TGTGCCAGTAGTTATCGTCGGTCCTCTGGAAACACCATATATTTT.

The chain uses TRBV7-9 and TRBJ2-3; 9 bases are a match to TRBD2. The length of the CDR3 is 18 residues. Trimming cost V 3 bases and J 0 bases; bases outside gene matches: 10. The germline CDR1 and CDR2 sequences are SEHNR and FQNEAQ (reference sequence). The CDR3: CASSFLAGHNPSTDTQYF. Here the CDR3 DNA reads TGTGCCAGCAGCTTTCTAGCGGGACACAATCCCAGCACAGATACGCAGTATTTT.

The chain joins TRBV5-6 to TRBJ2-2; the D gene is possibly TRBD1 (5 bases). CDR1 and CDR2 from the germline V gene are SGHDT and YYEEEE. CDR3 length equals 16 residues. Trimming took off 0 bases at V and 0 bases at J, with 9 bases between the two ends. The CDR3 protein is CASSLDVQANTGELFF. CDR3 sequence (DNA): TGTGCCAGCAGCTTGGATGTACAGGCGAACACCGGGGAGCTGTTTTTT.

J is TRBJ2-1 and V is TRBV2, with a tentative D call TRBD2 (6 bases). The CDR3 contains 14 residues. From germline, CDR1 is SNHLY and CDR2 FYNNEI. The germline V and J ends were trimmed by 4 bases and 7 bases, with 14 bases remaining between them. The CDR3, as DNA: TGTGCCAGCAGTGCCCTATTTCGGGAGAATGAGCAGTTCTTC. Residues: CASSALFRENEQFF.

DNA for the CDR3: TGTGCCAGCAGTGACAACTACGAGCAGTACTTC. Its protein product is CASSDNYEQYF. V is TRBV2 and J is TRBJ2-7; D remains unclear. V was cut by 3 bases and J by 3 bases, with 3 bases left in between. The CDR3 is made up of 11 amino acids. Germline V gene sequence: CDR1 SNHLY, CDR2 FYNNEI.

CDR3 nucleotides: TGTGCCAGCAGCTTAGCTTCCCCGGGTCTTCGAGATACGCAGTATTTT. This encodes CASSLASPGLRDTQYF. J is TRBJ2-3 and V is TRBV11-2; unclear D gene. Trimming took off 1 base at V and 5 bases at J, with 16 bases between the two ends. Germline V gene lookup returns CDR1 SGHAT and CDR2 FQNNGV. The CDR3 has 16 amino acids.

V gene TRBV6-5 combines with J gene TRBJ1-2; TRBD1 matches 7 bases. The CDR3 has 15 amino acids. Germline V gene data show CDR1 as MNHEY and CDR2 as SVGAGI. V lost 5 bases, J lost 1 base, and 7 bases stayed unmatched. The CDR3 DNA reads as TGTGCCAGCAGTACGGGACAGACACTTAACTATGGCTACACCTTC. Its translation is CASSTGQTLNYGYTF.

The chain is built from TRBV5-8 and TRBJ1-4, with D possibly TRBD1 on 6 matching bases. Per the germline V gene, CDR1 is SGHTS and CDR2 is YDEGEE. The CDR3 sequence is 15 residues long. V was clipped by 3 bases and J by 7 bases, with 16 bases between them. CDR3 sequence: CASSYGQLASEKLFF. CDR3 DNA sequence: TGTGCCAGCAGCTATGGACAGCTAGCCTCTGAAAAACTGTTTTTT. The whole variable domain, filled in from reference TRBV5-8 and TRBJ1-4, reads EAGVTQSPTHLIKTRGQQATLRCSPISGHTSVYWYQQALGLGLQFLLWYDEGEERNRGNFPPRFSGRQFPNYSSELNVNALELEDSALYLCASSYGQLASEKLFFGSGTQLSVL.